Listed below are T cell receptor beta chains from one sample, sequenced in a study of T cell repertoires in aging, cancer and after chemotherapy. A single record per CDR3 protein comes from TCRdb applying MiXCR to the multiplex PCR reads. The sample holds some 1,800 distinct CDR3 sequences, around 28% seen once. The sequenced sample consisted of blood. The receptors here all came from a human donor with a blood cancer. The donor label of this sample is uncertain. Each CDR3 is given with its conserved first and last residue. The D gene is left open where the match is weak. Clone size is not always given. Where it is, it says once, few, many or a class for expanded clones.

>TRBJ1-2|TRBV6-5|NA|NA
TGTGCCAGCAGTCCAGGGGCAGGACGCTATGGCTACACCTTC
CASSPGAGRYGYTF
>TRBJ1-5|TRBV29-1|few|TRBD1
TGCAGCGTTGGGGGGACAGGGGATCGGGATCAGCCCCAGCATTTT
CSVGGTGDRDQPQHF
>TRBJ2-7|TRBV15|medium-sized|NA
TGTGCCACCAGCAGAGGGGGCGGTCCGTCCTACGAGCAGTACTTC
CATSRGGGPSYEQYF
>TRBJ2-1|TRBV7-2|NA|NA
TGTGCCAGCAGGCGCTCGGGCGGGTACAATGAGCAGTTCTTC
CASRRSGGYNEQFF
>TRBJ1-1|TRBV5-6|NA|NA
TGTGCCAGCAGCCGGGGGGTTTCTGTCACTGAAGCTTTCTTT
CASSRGVSVTEAFF
>TRBJ1-1|TRBV6-2/TRBV6-3|few|NA
TGTGCCAGCAGCGGAGGTGGGAGCACTGAAGCTTTCTTT
CASSGGGSTEAFF
>TRBJ1-6|TRBV5-4|NA|TRBD1
TGTGCCAGCAGCTCGAACAGGGGGCTGGGTTCACCCCTCCACTTT
CASSSNRGLGSPLHF
>TRBJ1-4|TRBV7-2|NA|NA
TGTGCCAGCAGCTGGGGGGCGATAACTAATGAAAAACTGTTTTTT
CASSWGAITNEKLFF
>TRBJ2-4|TRBV15|few|NA
TGTGCCACCAGCAACGGACCACGGGACATTCAGTACTTC
CATSNGPRDIQYF
>TRBJ2-6|TRBV6-2/TRBV6-3|NA|TRBD2
TGTGCCAGCAGTGCACCCTTGGGACTAGCGGGAGCGTCTGGGGCCAACGTCCTGACTTTC
CASSAPLGLAGASGANVLTF
>TRBJ2-7|TRBV7-9|NA|NA
TGTGCCAGCAGCCTGGACAGGAGGGGCGAGCAGTACTTC
CASSLDRRGEQYF
>TRBJ2-1|TRBV27|NA|TRBD2
TGTGCCAGCAGGGTCCGGGGGGTATCCTACAATGAGCAGTTCTTC
CASRVRGVSYNEQFF
>TRBJ2-7|TRBV20-1|few|NA
TGCAGTGCTACCGGGGACGGATCCTACGAGCAGTACTTC
CSATGDGSYEQYF
>TRBJ2-1|TRBV19|NA|TRBD2
TGTGCCAGTAGGCCGTCCAGCGGGAACTACAATGAGCAGTTCTTC
CASRPSSGNYNEQFF
>TRBJ2-1|TRBV5-3|few|NA
TGTGCCAGAAGCTTGGTCCCACATTACAATGAGCAGTTCTTC
CARSLVPHYNEQFF
>TRBJ1-4|TRBV30|few|TRBD1
TGTGCCTGGAGTGGACAGGGGAGTTTGTGGGGAAAACTGTTTTTT
CAWSGQGSLWGKLFF
>TRBJ2-5|TRBV24-1|NA|NA
TGTGCCACCAGTGCTGAAGAGACCCAGTACTTC
CATSAEETQYF
>TRBJ2-3|TRBV29-1|few|NA
TGCAGCGCGGCTTGGGCCGCAAACACAGATACGCAGTATTTT
CSAAWAANTDTQYF
>TRBJ2-6|TRBV20-1|few|NA
TGCAGTGCTCCCTGGGGGACTCTTCGCTCTGGGGCCAACGTCCTGACTTTC
CSAPWGTLRSGANVLTF
>TRBJ1-4|TRBV20-1|NA|NA
TGCAGTGCCAGAAACCAGGGGGAAAAACTGTTTTTT
CSARNQGEKLFF
>TRBJ2-5|TRBV18|few|TRBD1
TGTGCCAGCTCACCACGGACAGGGCAAGAGACCCAGTACTTC
CASSPRTGQETQYF
>TRBJ1-1|TRBV18|few|NA
TGTGCCAGCTCACCCGCAGGGTTGAACACTGAAGCTTTCTTT
CASSPAGLNTEAFF
>TRBJ1-1|TRBV5-6|NA|NA
TGTGTCAGCAGACAAGGATCTGTGAACACTGAAGCTTTCTTT
CVSRQGSVNTEAFF
>TRBJ1-6|TRBV11-1|medium-sized|NA
TGTGCCAGCAGCTTTGCGTCGGGACGAGGGGATTCACCCCTCCACTTT
CASSFASGRGDSPLHF
>TRBJ2-1|TRBV11-2|NA|TRBD2
TGTGCCAGCAGCTTTCCCGGGACTAGCGGGCCCCAGCAGTTCTTC
CASSFPGTSGPQQFF
>TRBJ2-1|TRBV20-1|NA|NA
TGCAGTGCTAGAGAAGGTTCAGTCTCCTACAATGAGCAGTTCTTC
CSAREGSVSYNEQFF
>TRBJ2-1|TRBV11-1|NA|TRBD1
TGTGCCAGCAGCTTCACAGGGGTGGGGACCTACAATGAGCAGTTCTTC
CASSFTGVGTYNEQFF
>TRBJ2-7|TRBV5-1|medium-sized|NA
TGCGCCAGCAGCTTGGAGCCCGGGACCTCTAAGCAGTACTTC
CASSLEPGTSKQYF
>TRBJ2-3|TRBV5-6|few|TRBD2
TGTGCCAGCACCCGTAGCGGGGGGGTGGATACGCAGTATTTT
CASTRSGGVDTQYF
>TRBJ2-5|TRBV5-6|few|TRBD2
TGTGCCAGCAGCTTGCCAGCGGGGGCGATTGAGACCCAGTACTTC
CASSLPAGAIETQYF
>TRBJ2-3|TRBV27|few|TRBD2
TGTGCCAGCAGTTTACTCCTAGCGGGAGGGCCGGTTACGCAGTATTTT
CASSLLLAGGPVTQYF
>TRBJ1-1|TRBV4-3|NA|NA
TGCGCCAGCAGCCAAGTGTTGGGGGGCACTGAAGCTTTCTTT
CASSQVLGGTEAFF
>TRBJ1-2|TRBV19|large|NA
TGTGCCAGTAACTCCCCCACTTGGGGGGGAATCTATGGCTACACCTTC
CASNSPTWGGIYGYTF
>TRBJ2-2|TRBV6-5|few|TRBD2
TGTGCCAGCAGTTACTCTGGACTAGCCACTTCTAGCGGGGAGCTGTTTTTT
CASSYSGLATSSGELFF
>TRBJ2-3|TRBV5-6|few|TRBD2
TGTGCCAGCAGCTTGGCCGGGGGGGCTCCTGTCCAAGATACGCAGTATTTT
CASSLAGGAPVQDTQYF
>TRBJ2-2|TRBV29-1|few|TRBD1
TGCAGCGTTAGAGGGACAGCAATTAACACCGGGGAGCTGTTTTTT
CSVRGTAINTGELFF
>TRBJ2-2|TRBV19|NA|TRBD1
TGTGCCAGTAGTGGAGGACAGGGGTTAGCTCCCGGGGAGCTGTTTTTT
CASSGGQGLAPGELFF
>TRBJ1-5|TRBV7-9|NA|TRBD1
TGTGCCAGTAGCCCATGGGACAGGGGATTAGGTCAGCCCCAGCATTTT
CASSPWDRGLGQPQHF
>TRBJ2-5|TRBV6-2/TRBV6-3|NA|NA
TGTGCCAGCAGTTACTCAGTAGCGGTCAAGACCCAGTACTTC
CASSYSVAVKTQYF
>TRBJ1-5|TRBV30|medium-sized|TRBD1
TGTGCCTGGATGGAGGGGGCAATGGGCAATCAGCCCCAGCATTTT
CAWMEGAMGNQPQHF
>TRBJ2-7|TRBV28|NA|TRBD2
TGTGCCAGCAGTTTAGGGAGGGGAGGATACGAGCAGTACTTC
CASSLGRGGYEQYF
>TRBJ2-7|TRBV20-1|NA|NA
TGCAGTGCTAGGGTAGGGGGCTCCTACGAGCAGTACTTC
CSARVGGSYEQYF